These T cell receptor beta chains were read from a single sample in a study of shared clonotypes between healthy human individuals. Only in-frame clones appear in the TCRdb table, and some are missing; sequencing was by immunoSEQ multiplex PCR. Here the sample spans some 2,100,000 clones, 90% to 96% being singletons. Sequenced: naive CD4+ T cells sorted from blood. The receptors originated from a young man in good health. Both conserved end residues are part of each CDR3. The D gene is left open where the match is weak. The size of a clone is reported for some rows only, either as once, few or many, or as a class for expanded clones.

>TRBJ2-2|-|TRBD2|TRBV7-6
TGTGCCAGCAGCTTAGCGGGACTAGCTACCGGGGAGCTGTTTTTT
CASSLAGLATGELFF
>TRBJ2-7|-|-|TRBV15
TGTGCCACCAGCAGGGGCGGGGCCTCATACGAGCAGTACTTC
CATSRGGASYEQYF
>TRBJ2-3|-|TRBD2|TRBV27
TGTGCCATTACCCCTAGCGGGAGTAGGACAGATACGCAGTATTTT
CAITPSGSRTDTQYF
>TRBJ2-2|few|-|TRBV10-1
TGCGCCGGGTCCACCGGGGAGCTGTTTTTT
CAGSTGELFF
>TRBJ2-7|-|-|TRBV11-2
TGTGCCAGCAGCTTAGAAGGGTTTCTCGAGCAGTACTTC
CASSLEGFLEQYF
>TRBJ2-7|-|-|TRBV2
TGTGCCAGCAGTCAGGGGGGAACAGGCTCCTACGAGCAGTACTTC
CASSQGGTGSYEQYF
>TRBJ1-2|-|TRBD1|TRBV5-1
TGCGCCAGCAGCTTACAGACAGGGGGAAACTATGGCTACACCTTC
CASSLQTGGNYGYTF
>TRBJ1-2|-|TRBD1|TRBV30
TGTGCCTGGAGCGGACAGGGTTTTGGATATGGCTACACCTTC
CAWSGQGFGYGYTF
>TRBJ1-5|-|TRBD1|TRBV6-6
TGTGCCAGCAGAGACTCGGGACAGGGCGAGAACCAGCCCCAGCATTTT
CASRDSGQGENQPQHF
>TRBJ2-7|-|TRBD1|TRBV6-6
TGTGCCAGCGGTGGCGGGACAGGGGTTTACGAGCAGTACTTC
CASGGGTGVYEQYF
>TRBJ1-1|-|TRBD1|TRBV19
TGTGCCAGTAGTTTAGGACAGGGGGCGACCACTGAAGCTTTCTTT
CASSLGQGATTEAFF
>TRBJ2-3|-|TRBD2|TRBV6-5
TGTGCCAGCAGTCAAGCGGGGGGAACAGATACGCAGTATTTT
CASSQAGGTDTQYF
>TRBJ1-6|once|-|TRBV7-9
TGTGCCAGCAGCCCGAGTCGGGATTCACCCCTCCACTTT
CASSPSRDSPLHF
>TRBJ2-3|-|TRBD2|TRBV28
TGTGCCAGCAGTTTTGGGGGACTAGCGGGGTCCGGTAGCCCCACAGATACGCAGTATTTT
CASSFGGLAGSGSPTDTQYF
>TRBJ2-1|-|TRBD2|TRBV7-2
TGTGCCAGCAGCTTGGCTGGGCTAGCGGGAGACGAGCAGTTCTTC
CASSLAGLAGDEQFF
>TRBJ1-2|-|-|TRBV10-1
TGCGCCAGCAGTGAGTCGATCTGGGATGGCTACACCTTC
CASSESIWDGYTF
>TRBJ2-7|-|-|TRBV5-1
TGCGCCAGCAGCTTGTTCATAGGGTCTGGGGTATACGAGCAGTACTTC
CASSLFIGSGVYEQYF
>TRBJ2-7|-|TRBD1|TRBV27
TGTGCCAGCAGTTCACAGGGGGCGGTCTACGAGCAGTACTTC
CASSSQGAVYEQYF
>TRBJ2-1|-|TRBD2|TRBV7-9
TGTGCCAGCAGCCCCCGGGCTAGCGGGGGGAATGAGCAGTTCTTC
CASSPRASGGNEQFF
>TRBJ1-2|once|TRBD1|TRBV5-6
TGTGCCAGCAGCTTGGGACAGGGTATAAACTATGGCTACACCTTC
CASSLGQGINYGYTF
>TRBJ1-1|-|-|TRBV6-1
TGTGCCAGCAGTGACAGGGCCGGCAACACTGAAGCTTTCTTT
CASSDRAGNTEAFF
>TRBJ1-4|-|-|TRBV4-1
TGCGCCAGCAGCCACCCAGGGCGTGAAAAACTGTTTTTT
CASSHPGREKLFF
>TRBJ2-5|-|-|TRBV5-4
TGTGCCAGCAGCAGTAAGGACGGGCGGGAGACCCAGTACTTC
CASSSKDGRETQYF
>TRBJ1-5|-|TRBD1|TRBV2
TGTGCCAGCAGTGAACAGGGGGCAGGTCAGCCCCAGCATTTT
CASSEQGAGQPQHF
>TRBJ1-1|-|-|TRBV7-2
TGTGCCAGCAGTACCAGAGGGGTAACTGAAGCTTTCTTT
CASSTRGVTEAFF
>TRBJ2-5|-|-|TRBV12-5
TGTGCTAGTGCCTCTGCGGGCGTAGAGACCCAGTACTTC
CASASAGVETQYF
>TRBJ2-7|-|TRBD1|TRBV11-2
TGTGCCAGCAGCTTTAACAGGGGATATGACGAGCAGTACTTC
CASSFNRGYDEQYF
>TRBJ1-2|-|TRBD1|TRBV7-9
TGTGCCAGCAGCTTAGGGACAGGGGGCCTCTATGGCTACACCTTC
CASSLGTGGLYGYTF
>TRBJ2-3|-|TRBD1|TRBV11-2
TGTGCCAGCAGCTCGGACAGGGTCACAGATACGCAGTATTTT
CASSSDRVTDTQYF
>TRBJ2-3|-|-|TRBV6-5
TGTGCCACGACCAAATTTCGCAGCACAGATACGCAGTATTTT
CATTKFRSTDTQYF
>TRBJ2-7|-|TRBD1|TRBV30
TGTGCCTGGAGTTACCGGGACAGGGGTGGGGAGCAGTACTTC
CAWSYRDRGGEQYF
>TRBJ1-4|-|-|TRBV27
TGTGCCAGCAGTTTAGGGGGAGGTCGCGAAAAACTGTTTTTT
CASSLGGGREKLFF
>TRBJ1-1|-|-|TRBV5-1
TGCGCCAGCAGCCTATTGTCAGGCCTGAGCACTGAAGCTTTCTTT
CASSLLSGLSTEAFF
>TRBJ2-7|-|-|TRBV20-1
TGCAGTGCTAGACAGGATTACGAGCAGTACTTC
CSARQDYEQYF
>TRBJ2-5|-|TRBD2|TRBV5-1
TGCGCCAGCAGCCCTCGACTAGCGGGGCAAGAGACCCAGTACTTC
CASSPRLAGQETQYF
>TRBJ2-2|-|TRBD2|TRBV5-6
TGTGCCAGCAGCATGGGACTAGCGGGAGGGCCCGGAGGCACCGGGGAGCTGTTTTTT
CASSMGLAGGPGGTGELFF
>TRBJ1-2|-|-|TRBV2
TGTGCCAGCAGGGACCCAATTCGGGCGGTTGGCTACACCTTC
CASRDPIRAVGYTF
>TRBJ2-2|-|-|TRBV30
TGTGCCTGGAGGGTCGGAACGGTAGGGCTGTTTTTT
CAWRVGTVGLFF
>TRBJ2-7|-|-|TRBV5-6
TGTGCCAGCAGTTCGACAGGGACTCCCTCCTACGAGCAGTACTTC
CASSSTGTPSYEQYF
>TRBJ2-2|once|-|TRBV19
TGTGCCAGTAGTATTTTGGGTATGGGGACGGTTCATAGGTATGGGACCGGGGAGCTGTTTTTT
CASSILGMGTVHRYGTGELFF
>TRBJ2-2|once|-|TRBV18
TGTGCCAGCTCAGGATCAAGCGGAGGCGCGAACACCGGGGAGCTGTTTTTT
CASSGSSGGANTGELFF
>TRBJ2-5|-|-|TRBV10-1
TGCGCCAGCAGCGGGGGGCCAGTGGAAGAGACCCAGTACTTC
CASSGGPVEETQYF
>TRBJ1-2|-|TRBD1|TRBV29-1
TGCAGCGCAACGACAGGGGGCGCCTATGGCTACACCTTC
CSATTGGAYGYTF
>TRBJ2-7|-|TRBD2|TRBV6-5
TGTGCCAGCAGTCGAACTAGCGGGGACTCCTACGAGCAGTACTTC
CASSRTSGDSYEQYF
>TRBJ2-5|-|TRBD2|TRBV5-4
TGTGCCAGCAGCTCCCGGCGCGCGGGGGGGCTGCAAGAGACCCAGTACTTC
CASSSRRAGGLQETQYF
>TRBJ2-3|-|-|TRBV5-1
TGCGCCAGCAGCATCAGCGGAGAAAGCACAGATACGCAGTATTTT
CASSISGESTDTQYF
>TRBJ2-5|-|-|TRBV2
TGTGCCAGCAGTCCTACCCTCAGCACGGAGACCCAGTACTTC
CASSPTLSTETQYF
>TRBJ1-4|-|TRBD1|TRBV6-5
TGTGCCAGCAGTCAGGGACAGGGGGCGGAAAAACTGTTTTTT
CASSQGQGAEKLFF
>TRBJ1-3|-|TRBD1|TRBV7-2
TGTGCCAGCAGCTCAGGGGGGAGGTATGGAAACACCATATATTTT
CASSSGGRYGNTIYF
>TRBJ2-3|-|-|TRBV11-3
TGTGCCAGCAGCTCTCGGTTGGGCACAGATACGCAGTATTTT
CASSSRLGTDTQYF
>TRBJ2-5|-|-|TRBV6-6
TGTGCCAGCAGTTACCCCGGGGATGAGACCCAGTACTTC
CASSYPGDETQYF
>TRBJ2-3|-|TRBD2|TRBV18
TGTGCCAGCTCACCACCGAGGGGCCTAGCGGAGCTTGGGGTGACAGATACGCAGTATTTT
CASSPPRGLAELGVTDTQYF